The 8 T cell receptor beta chains below come from one sample, sequenced in a study of shared clonotypes between healthy human individuals (dated by TCRdb to the early 2020s). Preparation of the library involved the immunoSEQ multiplex PCR assay. TCRdb limited this immuneACCESS table to in-frame rearrangements with V and J called. A share of clones is missing; checked studies link under half to unresolved V genes, and the rest is unexplained. The sample profile shows hundreds of thousands of clones; 73% of them were found once. The ten largest clones capture 1.5% to 2% of the sample. Specimen: memory CD4+ T cells sorted from blood. What the cell subset or site label conveys for this sample: CD45RA-negative fraction. These receptors were taken from a woman younger than 45 in good health.

The rearrangement joins TRBV27 to TRBJ2-3; 12 bases align to TRBD2. The V and J ends lost 5 bases and 9 bases, in that order; junction bases with no gene match: 0. This CDR3 has 12 amino acids. Germline CDR1 and CDR2: MNHEY and SMNVEV (reference sequence). The CDR3 DNA reads TGTGCCAGCAGTGGGACTAGCGGGACGCAGTATTTT. The encoded protein is CASSGTSGTQYF.

The rearrangement links TRBV2 to TRBJ2-1; tentative D call: TRBD2 (5 bases). Germline values: CDR1 SNHLY, CDR2 FYNNEI. V gave up 6 bases and J gave up 6 bases, with 12 bases separating them. This CDR3 has 13 amino acids. The CDR3: CASREGSSNEQFF. The CDR3 DNA is TGTGCCAGCAGAGAGGGTAGTTCCAATGAGCAGTTCTTC.

The chain combines TRBV27 with TRBJ2-2; 11 bases line up with TRBD2. V gave up 5 bases and J gave up 1 base; unmatched junction bases: 6. Germline V gene lookup returns CDR1 MNHEY and CDR2 SMNVEV (reference sequence). The CDR3 consists of 17 residues. The CDR3 reads CASSLTSGSVNTGELFF. CDR3 sequence (DNA): TGTGCCAGCAGTCTAACTAGCGGGAGCGTGAACACCGGGGAGCTGTTTTTT.

This chain uses TRBV5-1 with TRBJ2-7, with D unclear. The CDR3 has 14 residues. Trimming removed 4 bases at V and 6 bases at J, with 17 bases between. Germline V gene sequence: CDR1 SGHRS, CDR2 YFSETQ. The CDR3 DNA sequence: TGCGCCAGCAGCCTGACATCGGAACTCCGCGAGCAGTACTTC. Its protein product is CASSLTSELREQYF.

The gene calls are TRBV6-1 and TRBJ2-7; TRBD1 matches at 9 bases. Germline V CDR1 and CDR2: MNHNS, SASEGT. The length of the CDR3 is 14 residues. With V trimmed by 6 bases and J by 2 bases, 5 bases remained unmatched. The CDR3: CASRPDRGTYEQYF. In DNA form, the CDR3 reads TGTGCCAGCAGGCCGGACAGGGGAACCTACGAGCAGTACTTC.

The CDR3 bases are TGCGCCAGCAGCTTGGGGAGGGGATTCGAAGAAAAACTGTTTTTT. Translation: CASSLGRGFEEKLFF. The chain is built from TRBV5-1 and TRBJ1-4; TRBD1 might be the D (5 bases). This CDR3 is built from 15 residues. With 0 bases removed from V and 8 bases from J, the gap between germline ends came to 14 bases. CDR1 and CDR2 from the germline V gene are SGHRS and YFSETQ.

The genes are TRBV28 and TRBJ2-7, with D possibly TRBD2 on 5 matching bases. This CDR3 has 14 residues. Looked up from germline, CDR1 is MDHEN and CDR2 is SYDVKM. V was pared by 2 bases and J by 2 bases, with 10 bases between. The CDR3 region is CASSLVGITYEQYF. CDR3 in DNA: TGTGCCAGCAGTTTAGTCGGGATCACCTACGAGCAGTACTTC.

This chain links TRBV10-2 with TRBJ1-5, with unresolved D. The V and J ends lost 5 bases and 4 bases respectively, with 12 bases between them. Germline V gene sequence: CDR1 WSHSY, CDR2 SAAADI. The CDR3 is made up of 14 amino acids. The CDR3 nucleotides are TGCGCCAGCAGTCAAGGAAGTCCAAATCAGCCCCAGCATTTT. The encoded protein is CASSQGSPNQPQHF.